This T cell receptor (beta chain) was found in a study of blood T cell repertoires in COVID-19. Study-wide background: Sites in the United States, Italy and Spain provided acute and convalescent COVID-19 samples. Nucleic acid was either cDNA or gDNA, and it came from T cells, B-cell-depleted T cells, or PBMCs.

In the original processing: Estimated nucleated cell counts came from reference gene primer amplification. TCRdb's table, derived via immunoSEQ multiplex PCR, lists solely in-frame clones and lacks some. That table supplies the V and J calls and clone size; D and trimming were determined from the DNA. The sample holds under 200,000 clones, around 82% seen once. CDR3 length: 14 residues. V was pared by 4 bases and J by 6 bases, with 14 bases between. The germline gives CDR1 SGHVS, CDR2 FNYEAQ. The receptor was derived from an elderly woman with acute or convalescent COVID-19. This chain uses TRBV7-6 with TRBJ2-3, with D maybe TRBD1 (6 bases). The source material was peripheral blood. The CDR3 DNA is TGTGCCAGCAGCTCCTATAGACAGGCCGATACGCAGTATTTT. This translates into CASSSYRQADTQYF.